Sequencing of this T cell receptor beta chain was carried out in a study of glioma-infiltrating T cells. Amplification of TCR alpha and beta CDR3 regions from RNA used iRepertoire nested multiplex PCR. In TCRdb, the multiplex PCR reads were re-called with MiXCR into one record per CDR3 protein. The repertoire holds around 10,000 distinct CDR3 sequences, with 45% to 65% as singletons. The length of the CDR3 is 13 residues. Overall study findings and caveats: Only very few CDR3 sequences appeared in both tissue and blood.

This clonotype was seen only once. Its target is not known. A read error may produce the germline difference seen at one junction end. The sequence was collected from a human donor with low-grade glioma or glioblastoma, undergoing nonglioma brain surgery, or in good health (not recorded which). Sequencing used glioma tissue, nonneoplastic brain tissue, or PBMCs (not recorded which). This chain joins TRBV12-3 or TRBV12-4 and TRBJ2-5; 7 nucleotides match TRBD2. The CDR3 protein is CASTLGLEESQYF. The CDR3 nucleotides read TGTGCCAGCACCCTAGGACTAGAGGAGAGCCAGTACTTC.